The 23 T cell receptor beta chains presented below share a single source sample, sequenced in a study of T cells in Graves' hyperthyroidism and ophthalmopathy. The CDR3 regions of TCR beta were amplified from RNA transcripts. The HTBI primer set drove a first-round RT-PCR of the TCR CDR3. TCRdb reprocessed the multiplex PCR reads with MiXCR, giving one entry per CDR3 protein. This table has roughly 420,000 distinct CDR3 sequences, 15% to 18% appearing once. The sequencing sample was made of blood. The receptors were sampled from a woman under 30 with Graves' hyperthyroidism.

This clonotype has at least ten counts. The V call is TRBV5-1, the J call TRBJ2-3; TRBD2 agrees at 14 bases. Germline V gene lookup returns CDR1 SGHRS and CDR2 YFSETQ. V trimming: 6 bases; J trimming: 3 bases; junction bases outside the gene matches: 6. The CDR3 covers 16 residues. Here the CDR3 reads CASTRLAGGVTDTQYF. In nucleotides, the CDR3 is TGCGCCAGCACCCGACTAGCGGGAGGGGTAACAGATACGCAGTATTTT.

This clonotype was detected only a few times. CDR3 loop: CASSQVTSGANVLTF. Written as DNA, the CDR3 is TGCGCCAGCAGCCAAGTGACCTCTGGGGCCAACGTCCTGACTTTC. This chain links TRBV4-1 with TRBJ2-6; D is unclear. The CDR3 runs 15 residues. The V and J ends lost 1 base and 0 bases respectively, with 4 bases between them. Germline V gives CDR1 MGHRA, CDR2 YSYEKL.

The chain combines TRBV20-1 with TRBJ1-1; D perhaps matches TRBD1 (5 bases). There are 14 residues in the CDR3. Germline V lookup: CDR1 DFQATT, CDR2 SNEGSKA (reference sequence). V lost 6 bases, J lost 4 bases, and 18 bases lay in between. CDR3 nucleotides: TGCAGTGCCTCCTCGAGGATGGGGGGCACTGAAGCTTTCTTT. Its protein product is CSASSRMGGTEAFF.

This clonotype was recorded many times. The chain combines TRBV12-3 or TRBV12-4 with TRBJ1-2, with D tentatively TRBD1 (6 bases). The CDR3 is made up of 15 amino acids. Trimming left V 6 bases short and J 4 bases short, with 18 bases between. CDR3 protein: CASSRTQTGSYGYTF. CDR3 coding DNA: TGTGCCAGCAGCCGAACCCAAACAGGGTCCTATGGCTACACCTTC.

The CDR3 sequence: CASSQVVVPGEQYF. In DNA, the CDR3 is TGTGCCAGCAGCCAGGTAGTAGTCCCTGGCGAGCAGTACTTC. The genes are TRBV27 and TRBJ2-7; no definite D call. This CDR3 is 14 amino acids long. Per germline, CDR1 MNHEY and CDR2 SMNVEV (reference sequence). The germline V and J ends were trimmed by 6 bases and 6 bases, with 18 bases remaining between them.

CDR3 nucleotide sequence: TGTGCCAGCTCAGAAGCATACGGAAACACCATATATTTT. Translation gives CASSEAYGNTIYF. V gene TRBV18 combines with J gene TRBJ1-3; the D is unclear. Trimming stripped 5 bases from V and 4 bases from J, with 9 bases between. Germline V lookup: CDR1 KGHSH, CDR2 LQKENI. The CDR3 has 13 amino acids.

This clonotype was recorded at least ten times. This rearrangement joins TRBV2 to TRBJ1-2; TRBD1 is a possible D gene (6 bases). Germline loops: CDR1 SNHLY, CDR2 FYNNEI. The ends were cut back, 4 bases at V and 4 bases at J, with 16 bases in the middle. The CDR3 contains 15 residues. The CDR3 loop is CASSGSGGQSYGYTF. The CDR3 bases are TGTGCCAGCAGTGGCAGCGGGGGGCAGAGCTATGGCTACACCTTC.

This clonotype has just a few counts. The rearrangement uses TRBV6-1 and TRBJ2-1, with 10 bases fitting TRBD2. Germline lookup yields CDR1 MNHNS and CDR2 SASEGT. Trimming removed 1 base from V and 15 bases from J; junction bases left unmatched: 12. The CDR3 runs to 15 residues. CDR3 bases: TGTGCCAGCAGTGAAGGCGTAGCGGGAGGTGATTTTCGGTTCTTC. It yields the protein CASSEGVAGGDFRFF.

This clonotype occurred many times. This rearrangement joins TRBV12-3 or TRBV12-4 to TRBJ2-7; 13 nucleotides align to TRBD2. V lost 3 bases to trimming and J lost 6 bases; unmatched junction nucleotides: 5. CDR3 size: 15 residues. CDR3 nucleotides: TGTGCCAGCAGTTTCGGACTAGCGGGAGTGGGCGAGCAGTACTTC. This gives the protein CASSFGLAGVGEQYF.

This clonotype was seen a few times. The chain has TRBV6-2 or TRBV6-3 and TRBJ1-3; D call uncertain. V was pared by 0 bases and J by 4 bases, with 7 bases between. This CDR3 region has 14 residues. Germline lookup yields CDR1 MNHEY and CDR2 SVGEGT. In DNA, the CDR3 is TGTGCCAGCAGTTACTCGATGGAAGGAAACACCATATATTTT. Amino acid sequence: CASSYSMEGNTIYF.

This clonotype has only a few counts. This sequence joins TRBV18 and TRBJ2-7; weak D call: TRBD1 (5 bases). V lost 2 bases and J lost 0, with 11 bases in between. This CDR3 has 15 amino acids. CDR1 KGHSH and CDR2 LQKENI come from the germline V gene. CDR3 bases: TGTGCCAGCTCACCATCGGACACGAGCTCCTACGAGCAGTACTTC. It encodes CASSPSDTSSYEQYF.

The V call is TRBV29-1, the J call TRBJ2-5, with 9 bases aligning to TRBD2. The ends lost 6 bases at V and 5 bases at J; junction bases unmatched: 4. This CDR3 is 12 amino acids long. In germline, CDR1 is SQVTM, CDR2 ANQGSEA. This CDR3 is CSVAGGWETQYF. The CDR3 DNA follows: TGCAGCGTAGCGGGGGGTTGGGAGACCCAGTACTTC.

This clonotype was seen repeatedly, ten times or more. The chain employs TRBV28 and TRBJ2-1; 9 bases agree with TRBD2. Trimming at V came to 6 bases and at J to 8 bases, leaving 11 bases not matched to a gene. Germline V gene data show CDR1 as MDHEN and CDR2 as SYDVKM. The CDR3 length is 15 residues. The CDR3 loop reads CASSQGGTSFDEQFF. The CDR3 region has the DNA TGTGCCAGCAGCCAGGGGGGGACTAGCTTCGATGAGCAGTTCTTC.

The CDR3 sequence: CSATLAVSSYEQYF. CDR3 nucleotide sequence: TGCAGTGCTACCCTAGCCGTTAGCTCCTACGAGCAGTACTTC. The rearrangement uses TRBV20-1 and TRBJ2-7, with D perhaps TRBD2 (5 bases). The germline gives CDR1 DFQATT, CDR2 SNEGSKA (reference sequence). The CDR3 totals 14 residues. The V end lost 4 bases, the J end lost 0 bases, and 13 bases lay between the germline ends.

This clonotype was counted many times. This chain links TRBV27 with TRBJ2-7, with D possibly matching TRBD1 (6 bases). The CDR3 is 15 residues long. CDR1 is MNHEY and CDR2 is SMNVEV in the germline V gene (reference sequence). Trimming took 5 bases from V and 0 from J, leaving 14 bases between them. The CDR3 region has the DNA TGTGCCAGCAGTCCGGACAGTTTAAGCTCCTACGAGCAGTACTTC. This codes for CASSPDSLSSYEQYF.

A few counts support this clonotype. The chain is built from TRBV2 and TRBJ2-1; possible D gene TRBD2, 6 bases. Per the germline V gene, CDR1 is SNHLY and CDR2 is FYNNEI. The CDR3 runs 19 residues. Between the trimmed V and J ends, which lost 6 bases and 8 bases, there was a span of 32 bases. The CDR3 protein is CASSSQVLDFDGGWDEQFF. The CDR3 nucleotides are TGTGCCAGCAGCTCCCAAGTCCTAGATTTCGATGGGGGGTGGGATGAGCAGTTCTTC.

There are many counts of this clonotype. The chain recombines TRBV2 with TRBJ2-7, with TRBD2 identical over 10 bases. The CDR3 totals 16 residues. Germline lookup yields CDR1 SNHLY and CDR2 FYNNEI. The junction had 10 bases not matched to a gene; V was cut back by 5 bases and J by 3 bases. CDR3 nucleotides: TGTGCCAGCAGTTTTCATTCTAGCGGGAGATTCTACGAGCAGTACTTC. Its protein product is CASSFHSSGRFYEQYF.

This clonotype was detected ten times or more. The gene calls are TRBV11-2 and TRBJ2-7; 8 nucleotides align to TRBD1. The CDR3 has 18 residues. V was pared by 3 bases and J by 6 bases, with 19 bases of the junction left unmatched. The germline V gene encodes CDR1 SGHAT and CDR2 FQNNGV. CDR3 bases: TGTGCCAGCAGCTTGTGGACAGGGCCAAGAGGGAACCCTTGCGAGCAGTACTTC. Translating it yields CASSLWTGPRGNPCEQYF.

V gene TRBV6-1 combines with J gene TRBJ1-2; 7 positions match TRBD1. From germline, CDR1 is MNHNS and CDR2 SASEGT. The CDR3 extends over 15 amino acids. The trim removed 5 bases at V and 8 bases at J, leaving 14 bases unmatched. The CDR3 loop is CASSHKGGNPMGYTF. CDR3 DNA sequence: TGTGCCAGCAGTCATAAAGGGGGCAACCCCATGGGCTACACCTTC.

Details on this clonotype: A much more abundant neighbour one base away suggests this may be a read error. The rearrangement links TRBV7-2 to TRBJ2-1; no firm D call. Germline assignment: CDR1 SGHTA and CDR2 FQGNSA. The CDR3 totals 16 residues. With 1 base removed from V and 4 bases from J, the gap between germline ends came to 14 bases. The DNA of the CDR3 is TGTGCCAGCAGCTTAGTTAGGGCAGGCCCGTACAATGAGCAGTTCTTC. Its protein product is CASSLVRAGPYNEQFF.

The chain is built from TRBV9 and TRBJ2-5; 8 nucleotides agree with TRBD1. There are 15 residues in the CDR3. Germline CDR1 reads SGDLS; CDR2 reads YYNGEE. Trimming removed 4 bases from V and 5 bases from J; junction bases left unmatched: 10. The CDR3 DNA reads TGTGCCAGCAGCACCATGACAGGGGACGGGGAGACCCAGTACTTC. It specifies CASSTMTGDGETQYF.

Many counts were recorded for this clonotype. The gene calls are TRBV2 and TRBJ2-7; D not resolved. This CDR3 has 16 residues. V was cut by 2 bases and J by 3 bases, with 17 bases left in between. Per the germline V gene, CDR1 is SNHLY and CDR2 is FYNNEI. The DNA for the CDR3 is TGTGCCAGCAGTGAACCAGCCGGTCGACGGTTCTACGAGCAGTACTTC. Its translation is CASSEPAGRRFYEQYF.

The chain has TRBV20-1 and TRBJ1-1; D is possibly TRBD1 (6 bases). Germline V gene lookup returns CDR1 DFQATT and CDR2 SNEGSKA (reference sequence). CDR3 size: 14 residues. V was cut by 5 bases and J by 1 base, with 14 bases left in between. The chain's CDR3 is CSAQSRGGNTEAFF. The CDR3 coding sequence is TGCAGTGCTCAATCGCGAGGGGGGAACACTGAAGCTTTCTTT.